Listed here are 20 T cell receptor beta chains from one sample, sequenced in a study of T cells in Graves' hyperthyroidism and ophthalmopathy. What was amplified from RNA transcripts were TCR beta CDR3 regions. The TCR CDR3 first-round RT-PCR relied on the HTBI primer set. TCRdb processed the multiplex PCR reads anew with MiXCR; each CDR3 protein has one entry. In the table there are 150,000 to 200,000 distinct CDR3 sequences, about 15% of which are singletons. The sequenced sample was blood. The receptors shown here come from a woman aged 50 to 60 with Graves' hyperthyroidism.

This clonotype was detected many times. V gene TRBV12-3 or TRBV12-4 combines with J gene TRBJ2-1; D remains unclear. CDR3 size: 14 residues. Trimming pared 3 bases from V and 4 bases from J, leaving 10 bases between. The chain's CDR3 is CASSFSVSYNEQFF. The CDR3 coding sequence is TGTGCCAGCAGTTTCTCGGTTTCGTACAATGAGCAGTTCTTC.

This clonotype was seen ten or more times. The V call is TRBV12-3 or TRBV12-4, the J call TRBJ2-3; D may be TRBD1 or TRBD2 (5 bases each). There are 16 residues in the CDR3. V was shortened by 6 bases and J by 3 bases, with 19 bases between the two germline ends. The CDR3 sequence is CASSASGPFFTDTQYF. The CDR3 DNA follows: TGTGCCAGCAGCGCCTCGGGACCGTTCTTTACAGATACGCAGTATTTT.

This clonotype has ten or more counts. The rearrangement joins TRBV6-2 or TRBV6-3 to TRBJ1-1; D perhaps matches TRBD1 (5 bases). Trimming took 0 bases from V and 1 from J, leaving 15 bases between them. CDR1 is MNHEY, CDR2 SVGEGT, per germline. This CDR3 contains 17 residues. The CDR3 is CASSYSRGGVKNTEAFF. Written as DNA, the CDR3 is TGTGCCAGCAGTTACTCGAGGGGAGGGGTGAAGAACACTGAAGCTTTCTTT.

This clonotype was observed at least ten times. Here the CDR3 DNA reads TGTGCCAGCAGTTACGGCGGCAGGGACTCACCCCTCCACTTT. Protein sequence: CASSYGGRDSPLHF. J is TRBJ1-6 and V is TRBV6-1; TRBD1 is a possible D gene (5 bases). The CDR3 loop spans 14 amino acids. Trimming cost V 5 bases and J 10 bases, with 15 bases left between them. Germline CDR1 reads MNHNS; CDR2 reads SASEGT.

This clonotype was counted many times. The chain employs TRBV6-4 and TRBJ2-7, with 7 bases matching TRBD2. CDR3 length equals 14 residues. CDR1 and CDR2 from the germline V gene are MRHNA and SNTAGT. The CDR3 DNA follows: TGTGAACCGGGGCTAGCGGCCCTCTCCTACGAGCAGTACTTC. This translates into CEPGLAALSYEQYF.

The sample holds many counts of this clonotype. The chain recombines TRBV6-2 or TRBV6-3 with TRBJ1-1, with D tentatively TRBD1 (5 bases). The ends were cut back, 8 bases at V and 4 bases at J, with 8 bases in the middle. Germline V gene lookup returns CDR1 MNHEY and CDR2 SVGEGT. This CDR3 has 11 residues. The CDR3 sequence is CASQGLTEAFF. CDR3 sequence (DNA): TGTGCCAGCCAGGGACTCACTGAAGCTTTCTTT.

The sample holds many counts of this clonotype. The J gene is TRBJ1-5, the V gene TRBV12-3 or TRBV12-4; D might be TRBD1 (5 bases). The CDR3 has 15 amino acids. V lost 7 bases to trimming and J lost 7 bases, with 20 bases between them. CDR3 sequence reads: CASNKGPNSGQPQHF. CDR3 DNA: TGTGCCAGCAATAAGGGACCGAATAGCGGGCAGCCCCAGCATTTT.

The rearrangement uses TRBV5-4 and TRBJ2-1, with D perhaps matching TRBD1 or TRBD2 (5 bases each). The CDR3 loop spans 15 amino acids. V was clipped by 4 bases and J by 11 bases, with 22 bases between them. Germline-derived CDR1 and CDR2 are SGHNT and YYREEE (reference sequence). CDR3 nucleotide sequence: TGTGCCAGCAGCCTCTTACCGGGACGGCAAACAAAGCAGTTCTTC. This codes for CASSLLPGRQTKQFF.

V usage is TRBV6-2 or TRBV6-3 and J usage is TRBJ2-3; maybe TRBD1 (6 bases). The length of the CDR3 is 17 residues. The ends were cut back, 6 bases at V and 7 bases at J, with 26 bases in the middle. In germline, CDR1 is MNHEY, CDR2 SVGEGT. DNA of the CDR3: TGTGCCAGCAGCCAAATCGGCACAACGTCGAGGGGGAATACGCAGTATTTT. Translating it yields CASSQIGTTSRGNTQYF.

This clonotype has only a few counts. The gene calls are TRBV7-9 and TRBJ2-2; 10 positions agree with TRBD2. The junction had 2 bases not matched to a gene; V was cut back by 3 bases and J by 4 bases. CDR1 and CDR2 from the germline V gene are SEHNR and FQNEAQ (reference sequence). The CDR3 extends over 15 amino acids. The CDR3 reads CASSFSGGITGELFF. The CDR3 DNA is TGTGCCAGCAGCTTTAGCGGGGGGATCACCGGGGAGCTGTTTTTT.

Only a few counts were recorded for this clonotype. CDR3 amino acids: CASSLTEVRGEKLFF. The CDR3 coding sequence is TGTGCCAGCAGCTTAACCGAAGTGAGGGGTGAAAAACTGTTTTTT. V usage is TRBV7-9 and J usage is TRBJ1-4; possibly TRBD1 for D (5 bases). Per germline, CDR1 SEHNR and CDR2 FQNEAQ (reference sequence). The CDR3 spans 15 residues. Trimming shortened V by 2 bases and J by 7 bases, and 14 bases separated the two germline ends.

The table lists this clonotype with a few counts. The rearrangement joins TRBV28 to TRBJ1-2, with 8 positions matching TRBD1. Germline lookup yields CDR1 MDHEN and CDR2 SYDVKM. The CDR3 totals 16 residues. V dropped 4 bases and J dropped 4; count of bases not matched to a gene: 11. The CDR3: CASSWYETGAVYGYTF. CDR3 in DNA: TGTGCCAGCAGTTGGTATGAGACAGGGGCAGTCTATGGCTACACCTTC.

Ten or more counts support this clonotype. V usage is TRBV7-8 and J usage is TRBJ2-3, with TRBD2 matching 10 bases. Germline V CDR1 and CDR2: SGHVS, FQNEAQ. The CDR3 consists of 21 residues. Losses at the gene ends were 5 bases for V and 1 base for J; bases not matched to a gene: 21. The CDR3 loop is CASSRLLAGAPAPSGTDTQYF. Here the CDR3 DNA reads TGTGCCAGCAGCAGGCTCCTAGCGGGGGCCCCCGCGCCCTCTGGCACAGATACGCAGTATTTT.

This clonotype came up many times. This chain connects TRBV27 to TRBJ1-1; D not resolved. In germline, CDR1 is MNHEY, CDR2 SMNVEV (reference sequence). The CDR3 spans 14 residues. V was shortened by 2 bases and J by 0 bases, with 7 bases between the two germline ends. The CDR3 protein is CASSLRRMNTEAFF. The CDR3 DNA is TGTGCCAGCAGTTTACGCAGGATGAACACTGAAGCTTTCTTT.

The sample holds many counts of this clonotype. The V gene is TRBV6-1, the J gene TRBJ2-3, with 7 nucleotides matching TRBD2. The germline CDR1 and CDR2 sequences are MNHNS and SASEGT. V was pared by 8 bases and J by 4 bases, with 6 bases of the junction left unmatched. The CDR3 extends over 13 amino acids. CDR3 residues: CASRTGRPDTQYF. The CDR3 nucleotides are TGTGCCAGCCGGACCGGGAGGCCAGATACGCAGTATTTT.

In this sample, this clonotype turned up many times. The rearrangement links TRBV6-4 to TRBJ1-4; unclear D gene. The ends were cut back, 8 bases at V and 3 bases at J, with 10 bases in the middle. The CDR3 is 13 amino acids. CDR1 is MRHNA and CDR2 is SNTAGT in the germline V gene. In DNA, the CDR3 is TGTGCCAGCTCCGCGGGCCCTAATGAAAAACTGTTTTTT. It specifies CASSAGPNEKLFF.

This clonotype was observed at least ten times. CDR3 coding DNA: TGCAGTGCTAGAGATTCGATTCAAAATGAAAAACTGTTTTTT. Translating it yields CSARDSIQNEKLFF. This chain uses TRBV20-1 with TRBJ1-4; D remains unclear. Germline CDR1 reads DFQATT; CDR2 reads SNEGSKA (reference sequence). The ends were cut back, 0 bases at V and 5 bases at J, with 10 bases in the middle. The CDR3 spans 14 residues.

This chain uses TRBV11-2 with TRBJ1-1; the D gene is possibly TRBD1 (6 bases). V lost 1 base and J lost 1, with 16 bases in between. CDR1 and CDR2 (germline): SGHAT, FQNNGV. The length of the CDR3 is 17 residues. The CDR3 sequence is CASSLGGGGHRNTEAFF. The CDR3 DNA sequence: TGTGCCAGCAGCTTAGGGGGCGGGGGGCATAGGAACACTGAAGCTTTCTTT.

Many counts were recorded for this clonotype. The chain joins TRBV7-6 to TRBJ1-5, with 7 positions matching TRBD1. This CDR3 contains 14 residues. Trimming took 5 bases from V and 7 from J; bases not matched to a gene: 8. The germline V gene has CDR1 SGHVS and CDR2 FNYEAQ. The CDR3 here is CASSVGTVGQPQHF. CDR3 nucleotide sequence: TGTGCCAGCAGCGTCGGGACAGTCGGACAGCCCCAGCATTTT.

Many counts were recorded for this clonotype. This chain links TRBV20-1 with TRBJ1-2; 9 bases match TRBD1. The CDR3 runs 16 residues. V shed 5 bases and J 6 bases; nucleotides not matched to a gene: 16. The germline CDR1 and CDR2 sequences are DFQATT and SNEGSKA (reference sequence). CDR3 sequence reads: CSAGLPGQGRVDGYTF. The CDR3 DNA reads TGCAGTGCTGGCCTACCGGGACAGGGACGGGTCGATGGCTACACCTTC.